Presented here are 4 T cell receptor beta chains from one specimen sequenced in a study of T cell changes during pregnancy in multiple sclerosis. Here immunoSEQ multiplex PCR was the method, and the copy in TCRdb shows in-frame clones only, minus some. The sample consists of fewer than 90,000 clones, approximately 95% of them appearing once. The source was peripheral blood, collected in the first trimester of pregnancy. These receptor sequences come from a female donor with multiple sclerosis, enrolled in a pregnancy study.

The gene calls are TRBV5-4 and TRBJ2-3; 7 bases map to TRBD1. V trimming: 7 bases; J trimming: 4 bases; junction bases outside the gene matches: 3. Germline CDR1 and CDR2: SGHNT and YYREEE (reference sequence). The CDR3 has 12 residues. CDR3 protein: CASHTGADTQYF. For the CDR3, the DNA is TGTGCCAGCCACACAGGGGCAGATACGCAGTATTTT. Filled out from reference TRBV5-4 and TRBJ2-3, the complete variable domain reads ETGVTQSPTHLIKTRGQQVTLRCSSQSGHNTVSWYQQALGQGPQFIFQYYREEENGRGNFPPRFSGLQFPNYSSELNVNALELDDSALYLCASHTGADTQYFGPGTRLTVL.

CDR3 protein: CASILATGGEYGYTF. CDR3 sequence (DNA): TGTGCCAGCATACTTGCGACAGGGGGCGAATATGGCTACACCTTC. The chain uses TRBV19 and TRBJ1-2; TRBD1 agrees at 10 bases. Losses at the gene ends were 9 bases for V and 5 bases for J; bases not matched to a gene: 12. Germline V gene sequence: CDR1 LNHDA, CDR2 SQIVND (reference sequence). The length of the CDR3 is 15 residues.

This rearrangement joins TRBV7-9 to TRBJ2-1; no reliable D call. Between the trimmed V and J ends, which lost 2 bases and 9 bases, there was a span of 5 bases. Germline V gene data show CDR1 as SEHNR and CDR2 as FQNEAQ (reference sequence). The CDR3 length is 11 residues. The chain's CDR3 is CASSLPVEQFF. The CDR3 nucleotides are TGTGCCAGCAGCTTACCCGTTGAGCAGTTCTTC.

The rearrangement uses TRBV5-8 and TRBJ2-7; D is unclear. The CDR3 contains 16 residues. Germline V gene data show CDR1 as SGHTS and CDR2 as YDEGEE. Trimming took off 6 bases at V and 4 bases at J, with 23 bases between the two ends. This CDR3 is CASTDLTGRPTYEQYF. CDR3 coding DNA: TGTGCCAGCACCGATTTAACTGGCAGGCCCACGTACGAGCAGTACTTC.